Following are 27 T cell receptor beta chains from one sample sequenced in a study of vaccination and CD4 T cells after COVID-19. Time point meaning: late sampling 161 to 241 days after vaccination in a few convalescent patients. TCRdb re-called the PCR reads with MiXCR, one entry per CDR3 protein. In the table there are 35,000 to 45,000 distinct CDR3 sequences, more than 30% of which are singletons. Specimen: CD4+ T cells from blood, collected about 7 months after SARS-CoV-2 vaccination. The receptor set was obtained from a human donor who had recovered from COVID-19.

This clonotype was detected only a few times. This chain uses TRBV7-2 with TRBJ1-5; D unclear. V lost 3 bases, J lost 8 bases, and 8 bases lay in between. This CDR3 is 12 amino acids long. The germline CDR1 and CDR2 sequences are SGHTA and FQGNSA. CDR3 DNA sequence: TGTGCCAGCAGCTTTAATTTCAAGCCCCAGCATTTT. This sequence encodes CASSFNFKPQHF.

The CDR3 nucleotides read TGTGCCAGCAGTTACTCGACAGGGGGCTACGAGCAGTACTTC. Protein product: CASSYSTGGYEQYF. The chain joins TRBV6-2 or TRBV6-3 to TRBJ2-7; TRBD1 matches 9 bases. This CDR3 is built from 14 residues. The V gene end was trimmed by 0 bases and the J gene end by 3 bases; junction bases not matched to a gene: 0. In germline, CDR1 is MNHEY, CDR2 SVGEGT.

This clonotype turned up a few times. This chain connects TRBV15 to TRBJ2-2; the D is unclear. CDR1 LNHNV and CDR2 YYDKDF come from the germline V gene (reference sequence). Between the trimmed V and J ends, which lost 0 bases and 6 bases, there was a span of 11 bases. The CDR3 contains 15 residues. The CDR3 protein is CATSRDSSRAGELFF. The CDR3 nucleotides are TGTGCCACCAGCAGAGATTCGAGCCGGGCCGGGGAGCTGTTTTTT.

This chain connects TRBV19 to TRBJ2-2; possible D gene TRBD2, 6 bases. The V gene lost 4 bases and the J gene lost 6 bases, with 18 bases spanning the gap. This CDR3 region has 16 residues. CDR1 LNHDA and CDR2 SQIVND come from the germline V gene (reference sequence). CDR3 nucleotide sequence: TGTGCCAGTAGTAGGTGGAGGGGTAGTGGGTCCGGGGAGCTGTTTTTT. Translating gives CASSRWRGSGSGELFF.

The rearrangement links TRBV6-5 to TRBJ2-2; D gene ambiguous. The CDR3 has 13 residues. V was trimmed by 2 bases and J by 7 bases, leaving 8 bases between them. Germline CDR1 is MNHEY and CDR2 is SVGAGI. CDR3 region: CASSYTSYGELFF. DNA for the CDR3: TGTGCCAGCAGTTACACGTCGTACGGGGAGCTGTTTTTT.

The chain employs TRBV2 and TRBJ1-1, with D perhaps matching TRBD1 (5 bases). The V and J ends lost 5 bases and 2 bases respectively, with 15 bases between them. Germline V gene sequence: CDR1 SNHLY, CDR2 FYNNEI. The CDR3 loop spans 15 amino acids. In DNA form, the CDR3 reads TGTGCCAGCAGTCCGGGGCAAGGGGTCAACACTGAAGCTTTCTTT. Its translation: CASSPGQGVNTEAFF.

The rearrangement uses TRBV11-2 and TRBJ1-1; D is possibly TRBD1 (5 bases). Trimming took off 1 base at V and 1 base at J, with 16 bases between the two ends. Germline CDR1 reads SGHAT; CDR2 reads FQNNGV. This CDR3 contains 17 residues. The CDR3 sequence is CASSLGHGTRTNTEAFF. The CDR3 region has the DNA TGTGCCAGCAGCTTAGGACACGGGACGAGAACGAACACTGAAGCTTTCTTT.

The chain recombines TRBV20-1 with TRBJ2-1; D is possibly TRBD2 (5 bases). Per the germline V gene, CDR1 is DFQATT and CDR2 is SNEGSKA (reference sequence). Trimming removed 8 bases from V and 9 bases from J, with 14 bases in between. The CDR3 has 11 residues. The CDR3 DNA is TGCAGTACGGGGAGCGCAGGTGAGCAGTTCTTC. It encodes CSTGSAGEQFF.

V gene TRBV6-5 combines with J gene TRBJ1-1; D remains unclear. Germline V CDR1 and CDR2: MNHEY, SVGAGI. The V end lost 0 bases, the J end lost 0 bases, and 5 bases lay between the germline ends. The CDR3 runs 14 residues. CDR3 loop: CASSYSGLNTEAFF. CDR3 DNA: TGTGCCAGCAGTTACTCGGGCTTGAACACTGAAGCTTTCTTT.

This chain uses TRBV27 with TRBJ1-1, with 11 bases fitting TRBD1. V trimming: 0 bases; J trimming: 0 bases; junction bases outside the gene matches: 6. This CDR3 comprises 18 residues. Germline lookup yields CDR1 MNHEY and CDR2 SMNVEV (reference sequence). The DNA of the CDR3 is TGTGCCAGCAGTTTATCGATGCGGGGACAGGGGGTGAACACTGAAGCTTTCTTT. Amino acid sequence: CASSLSMRGQGVNTEAFF.

This sequence joins TRBV6-1 and TRBJ2-5; a weak D match, TRBD2 (6 bases). The CDR3 is made up of 17 amino acids. CDR1 is MNHNS and CDR2 is SASEGT in the germline V gene. V gave up 1 base and J gave up 2 bases, with 17 bases separating them. CDR3 amino acids: CASSEGPGGFGQETQYF. CDR3 DNA: TGTGCCAGCAGTGAAGGTCCTGGGGGGTTTGGACAAGAGACCCAGTACTTC.

The chain joins TRBV5-4 to TRBJ1-6; D gene unclear. There are 15 residues in the CDR3. Germline V gene lookup returns CDR1 SGHNT and CDR2 YYREEE (reference sequence). V was shortened by 0 bases and J by 10 bases, with 14 bases between the two germline ends. DNA of the CDR3: TGTGCCAGCAGCTTGGACAGCGGGGTGCAGTCACCCCTCCACTTT. Translated: CASSLDSGVQSPLHF. Together with reference TRBV5-4 and TRBJ1-6, the CDR3 gives the full variable domain: ETGVTQSPTHLIKTRGQQVTLRCSSQSGHNTVSWYQQALGQGPQFIFQYYREEENGRGNFPPRFSGLQFPNYSSELNVNALELDDSALYLCASSLDSGVQSPLHFGNGTRLTVT.

This chain links TRBV20-1 with TRBJ2-1; 8 bases map to TRBD2. The V and J ends lost 0 bases and 9 bases, in that order; junction bases with no gene match: 10. The CDR3 contains 15 residues. From germline, CDR1 is DFQATT and CDR2 SNEGSKA (reference sequence). The CDR3 DNA reads as TGCAGTGCTAGAGATGAGCGGGAGAGGATAGGTGAGCAGTTCTTC. Its protein product is CSARDERERIGEQFF.

The V gene is TRBV20-1, the J gene TRBJ2-3; D gene ambiguous. This CDR3 spans 12 amino acids. V lost 5 bases to trimming and J lost 9 bases, with 15 bases between them. CDR1 is DFQATT and CDR2 is SNEGSKA in the germline V gene (reference sequence). This CDR3 is CSAPDASLTQYF. Written as DNA, the CDR3 is TGCAGTGCTCCGGACGCCAGCCTCACGCAGTATTTT.

This clonotype was counted only a few times. The rearrangement links TRBV20-1 to TRBJ2-3, with 8 bases lining up with TRBD1. The CDR3 contains 15 residues. Germline CDR1 and CDR2: DFQATT and SNEGSKA (reference sequence). The V gene end was trimmed by 0 bases and the J gene end by 5 bases; junction bases not matched to a gene: 7. CDR3 protein: CSARDGKTGVDTQYF. DNA of the CDR3: TGCAGTGCTAGAGATGGGAAGACAGGGGTAGATACGCAGTATTTT.

The gene calls are TRBV27 and TRBJ2-7, with 9 bases identical to TRBD2. The CDR3 has 14 residues. V trimming: 6 bases; J trimming: 4 bases; junction bases outside the gene matches: 7. Germline values: CDR1 MNHEY, CDR2 SMNVEV (reference sequence). The CDR3 DNA follows: TGTGCCAGCAGCCCGAGTCTAGCGGGGTACGAGCAGTACTTC. As protein: CASSPSLAGYEQYF.

This chain connects TRBV20-1 to TRBJ1-1, with unresolved D. CDR1 and CDR2 from the germline V gene are DFQATT and SNEGSKA (reference sequence). The CDR3 has 13 amino acids. V lost 7 bases and J 1 base, leaving 13 bases between the germline ends. CDR3 sequence: CSVAGLGNTEAFF. The CDR3 DNA is TGCAGTGTGGCGGGTCTGGGGAACACTGAAGCTTTCTTT.

This clonotype appeared once. The V and J genes are TRBV6-5 and TRBJ2-1; 11 bases agree with TRBD2. This CDR3 region has 15 residues. Losses at the gene ends were 2 bases for V and 6 bases for J; bases not matched to a gene: 3. Germline values: CDR1 MNHEY, CDR2 SVGAGI. For the CDR3, the DNA is TGTGCCAGCAGTTACGGACTAGCGGGCAGCAATGAGCAGTTCTTC. This encodes CASSYGLAGSNEQFF.

This clonotype came up a few times. The chain combines TRBV20-1 with TRBJ1-2; D is unresolved. Germline V gene sequence: CDR1 DFQATT, CDR2 SNEGSKA (reference sequence). The germline V and J ends were trimmed by 6 bases and 6 bases, with 8 bases remaining between them. The CDR3 is 10 residues long. DNA of the CDR3: TGCAGTGCCCAGAGGGATGGCTACACCTTC. The encoded protein is CSAQRDGYTF.

The gene calls are TRBV2 and TRBJ1-1, with TRBD1 matching 9 bases. The CDR3 spans 15 residues. J lost 3 bases, V lost 5 bases, and 7 bases had no gene match. CDR1 and CDR2 from the germline V gene are SNHLY and FYNNEI. The CDR3 loop reads CASSWDRVLDTEAFF. The CDR3, as DNA: TGTGCCAGCAGTTGGGACAGGGTATTGGACACTGAAGCTTTCTTT. The full variable domain, with the rest looked up from reference TRBV2 and TRBJ1-1, is EPEVTQTPSHQVTQMGQEVILRCVPISNHLYFYWYRQILGQKVEFLVSFYNNEISEKSEIFDDQFSVERPDGSNFTLKIRSTKLEDSAMYFCASSWDRVLDTEAFFGQGTRLTVV.

This chain connects TRBV27 to TRBJ2-7, with D unresolved. The CDR3 spans 13 residues. Germline assignment: CDR1 MNHEY and CDR2 SMNVEV (reference sequence). V was clipped by 0 bases and J by 3 bases, with 6 bases between them. The CDR3 spells CASSLSLDYEQYF. In nucleotides, the CDR3 is TGTGCCAGCAGTTTATCTTTGGACTACGAGCAGTACTTC.

This rearrangement joins TRBV7-8 to TRBJ1-2, with TRBD1 identical over 9 bases. This CDR3 comprises 16 residues. The V segment lost 2 bases and the J segment 1 base; nucleotides outside the gene matches: 5. CDR1 and CDR2 from the germline V gene are SGHVS and FQNEAQ. The CDR3 loop reads CASSLYTGGGNYGYTF. The CDR3 DNA reads as TGTGCCAGCAGCTTATATACAGGGGGCGGTAACTATGGCTACACCTTC.

This clonotype appeared a few times. The gene calls are TRBV4-3 and TRBJ2-1; 14 bases map to TRBD2. Unmatched junction bases numbered 1, after V lost 1 base and J lost 5 bases. CDR1 is LGHNA and CDR2 is YSLEER in the germline V gene. There are 16 residues in the CDR3. CDR3 in DNA: TGCGCCAGCAGCCAAGGGGGACTAGCGGGGGACAATGAGCAGTTCTTC. Translating it yields CASSQGGLAGDNEQFF.

This clonotype showed up many times. This chain uses TRBV7-8 with TRBJ2-5; 9 bases match TRBD1. The CDR3 is made up of 17 amino acids. CDR1 is SGHVS and CDR2 is FQNEAQ in the germline V gene. The V and J ends lost 4 bases and 5 bases, in that order; junction bases with no gene match: 14. The CDR3 protein is CASSSLRRTGAGETQYF. CDR3 in DNA: TGTGCCAGCAGCTCCTTAAGGAGGACAGGGGCTGGGGAGACCCAGTACTTC.

The chain is built from TRBV7-3 and TRBJ2-3; TRBD2 matches 7 bases. Germline CDR1 reads SGHTA; CDR2 reads FQGTGA. The CDR3 contains 13 residues. V was pared by 11 bases and J by 3 bases, with 8 bases of the junction left unmatched. CDR3 amino acids: CASQLSGTDTQYF. The CDR3 nucleotides are TGTGCCTCGCAGCTTAGCGGGACAGATACGCAGTATTTT.

This clonotype was counted a few times. The chain employs TRBV7-2 and TRBJ1-3; D unresolved. Germline-derived CDR1 and CDR2 are SGHTA and FQGNSA. V dropped 1 base and J dropped 1 base, with 8 bases sitting between them. The CDR3 loop spans 15 amino acids. The CDR3 region has the DNA TGTGCCAGCAGCTTAGACGTTAGATCTGGAAACACCATATATTTT. It is translated as CASSLDVRSGNTIYF.

This clonotype was observed a few times. The V gene is TRBV20-1, the J gene TRBJ2-2; TRBD2 might be the D (6 bases). Germline loops: CDR1 DFQATT, CDR2 SNEGSKA (reference sequence). Trimming left V 5 bases short and J 5 bases short, with 18 bases between. The CDR3 runs 15 residues. The CDR3 is CSALPPGRGTGELFF. For the CDR3, the DNA is TGCAGTGCTCTCCCACCCGGGAGAGGGACCGGGGAGCTGTTTTTT.